This TCR beta chain was sequenced in a study of regulatory T cells in long-lasting Graves disease. Findings of the study overall: Persistent cases of Graves' showed reduced TCR diversity relative to newly diagnosed patients.

This clonotype was seen more than once but under ten times. No antigen is known for it. Arm-PCR with iRepertoire HTBI primers amplified the CDR3 regions for these TCR beta libraries. TCRdb reanalysed the multiplex PCR reads using MiXCR and keeps one entry per CDR3 protein. The data hold 510,000 or so distinct CDR3 sequences, with approximately 12% observed a single time. Time point indicated: newly diagnosed GD, antithyroid drugs for less than 3 months. After RNA was extracted from PBMCs, the TCR library was made from it. Per germline, CDR1 MNHGY and CDR2 SVAAGI. Between the trimmed V and J ends, which lost 3 bases and 2 bases, there was a span of 13 bases. This CDR3 has 15 residues. These data are also associated with another study on T cells in Graves' hyperthyroidism and ophthalmopathy. That paper adds: It was considered stable Graves' hyperthyroidism when ophthalmopathy did not progress within 18 months. Newly diagnosed hyperthyroidism, duration under 2 months, in patients aged 18 to 65.

The rearrangement uses TRBV6-9 and TRBJ1-1; no reliable D call. The TCR comes from a woman aged 25 to 45 with Graves disease. Here the sequenced sample was peripheral blood mononuclear cells (PBMCs), taken at new diagnosis, from a patient treated with antithyroid drugs. The CDR3 protein is CASSYSAGVNTEAFF. CDR3 in DNA: TGTGCCAGCAGTTACTCCGCCGGGGTCAACACTGAAGCTTTCTTT.